These T cell receptor beta chains were read from a single sample in a study of blood T cell repertoires in COVID-19. The repertoire was sequenced with immunoSEQ multiplex PCR; TCRdb's copy has only in-frame clones and lacks some. Of 380,000 or so clones listed, roughly 90% are singletons. The sample was peripheral blood. These receptor sequences come from a man aged 35-49 years with acute or convalescent COVID-19. Each CDR3 is given without its conserved first and last residue.

TRBJ1-1	TRBV6-2/TRBV6-3	ASSLGVYQRGGMNTEAF
TRBJ1-2	TRBV12-2	ASRLASGVDHLVGGYT
TRBJ2-7	TRBV4-1	ASSQNVQGVYEQY
TRBJ2-5	TRBV7-8	ASLRPRAGGIQETQY
TRBJ2-7	TRBV20-1	SASPKKQGTGYEQY
TRBJ1-2	TRBV6-5	ASRLSEASYGYT
TRBJ1-2	TRBV5-5	ASSRGAPTYGYT
TRBJ2-3	TRBV12-5	ASGLNLAGGLNTQY
TRBJ2-3	TRBV5-4	ASSPDMTSSTDTQY
TRBJ2-7	TRBV7-8	ATEGESYEQY
TRBJ1-1	TRBV5-1	ASSLEAGPFEAF
TRBJ2-7	TRBV28	ASSFDREVQYYEQY
TRBJ1-1	TRBV2	ASRGDSWDTEAF